This passage covers 3 T cell receptor beta chains from one sample sequenced in a study of T cells in localized non-small cell lung cancer. Clones were read by immunoSEQ multiplex PCR, and TCRdb kept only the in-frame ones, dropping some. This table holds about 2,700 clones, 22% found once. The material sequenced was lung tumor tissue, taken before any cancer treatment. These receptors were obtained from a woman aged 35 to 69 with stage I lung adenocarcinoma.

This sequence joins TRBV18 and TRBJ2-3; 11 nucleotides line up with TRBD2. CDR3 size: 19 residues. Germline CDR1 and CDR2: KGHSH and LQKENI. V trimming: 8 bases; J trimming: 0 bases; junction bases outside the gene matches: 16. CDR3 nucleotides: TGTGCCAGCCCTGTCCCCAGGGGTAGCGGGGGGGCTAGCACAGATACGCAGTATTTT. Protein sequence: CASPVPRGSGGASTDTQYF. The full variable domain, in which reference TRBV18 and TRBJ2-3 provide the parts outside the CDR3, is NAGVMQNPRHLVRRRGQEARLRCSPMKGHSHVYWYRQLPEEGLKFMVYLQKENIIDESGMPKERFSAEFPKEGPSILRIQQVVRGDSAAYFCASPVPRGSGGASTDTQYFGPGTRLTVL.

The chain carries TRBV11-3 and TRBJ2-7; D perhaps matches TRBD2 (6 bases). Germline V gene sequence: CDR1 SGHNT, CDR2 YENEEA. This CDR3 comprises 17 residues. V was cut by 5 bases and J by 7 bases, with 27 bases left in between. The CDR3 protein is CASSPMSGQGYAGEQYF. The CDR3 DNA is TGTGCCAGCAGCCCCATGAGCGGGCAGGGCTATGCGGGAGAGCAGTACTTC.

The genes are TRBV6-8 and TRBJ2-7, with a possible D match to TRBD1 (5 bases). Germline assignment: CDR1 MNHGY and CDR2 SAAAGT. Between the trimmed V and J ends, which lost 0 bases and 6 bases, there was a span of 9 bases. The CDR3 runs to 13 residues. As DNA, the CDR3 is TGTGCCAGCAGTTACTCGACACAGGCCGAGCAGTACTTC. Amino acids: CASSYSTQAEQYF.